The 27 T cell receptor beta chains below come from one sample, sequenced in a study of T cells in Graves' hyperthyroidism and ophthalmopathy. From RNA transcripts, TCR beta CDR3 regions were amplified. HTBI primers drove first-round RT-PCR of the TCR CDR3. TCRdb reprocessed the multiplex PCR reads via MiXCR and lists one record per CDR3 protein. The repertoire holds over 200,000 distinct CDR3 sequences, with approximately 17% as singletons. Sequencing used blood. These receptors all stem from a man between 45 and 60 years old with Graves' hyperthyroidism.

This clonotype was recorded many times. CDR3 coding DNA: TGTGCCAGCAGTACTCAGGGAGAGGATACGCAGTATTTT. Protein sequence: CASSTQGEDTQYF. V gene TRBV7-3 combines with J gene TRBJ2-3; the D call may be TRBD1 or TRBD2 (5 bases each). This CDR3 comprises 13 residues. Trimming took 6 bases from V and 6 from J, leaving 13 bases between them. Germline CDR1 and CDR2: SGHTA and FQGTGA.

The J gene is TRBJ2-7, the V gene TRBV20-1, with TRBD2 as a possible D gene (5 bases). Germline V gene lookup returns CDR1 DFQATT and CDR2 SNEGSKA (reference sequence). CDR3 length: 14 residues. Trimming removed 6 bases at V and 0 bases at J, with 15 bases between. DNA of the CDR3: TGCAGTGCCTCGAGCGGAAGTAGCTCCTACGAGCAGTACTTC. It translates to CSASSGSSSYEQYF.

This clonotype was seen ten or more times. This rearrangement joins TRBV11-1 to TRBJ2-3; D perhaps matches TRBD2 (6 bases). CDR3 length: 17 amino acids. V shed 5 bases and J shed 2 bases, with 20 bases lying between them. Per germline, CDR1 SGHAT and CDR2 FQDESV (reference sequence). This CDR3 reads CASSPSRVAEYTDTQYF. CDR3 DNA sequence: TGTGCCAGCAGCCCATCAAGGGTAGCGGAGTACACAGATACGCAGTATTTT.

Ten or more counts support this clonotype. The gene calls are TRBV20-1 and TRBJ2-5, with 8 bases lining up with TRBD2. V gave up 0 bases and J gave up 7 bases; unmatched junction bases: 7. The V gene's germline CDR1 is DFQATT and CDR2 SNEGSKA (reference sequence). The CDR3 runs to 14 residues. CDR3 bases: TGCAGTGCTAGAGACAGGACTAGCAGTGTGACCCAGTACTTC. Amino acid sequence: CSARDRTSSVTQYF.

In this sample, this clonotype turned up many times. This CDR3 reads CASSDEPRQAFF. Written as DNA, the CDR3 is TGTGCCAGCAGTGACGAACCAAGGCAAGCTTTCTTT. The rearrangement uses TRBV2 and TRBJ1-1; D is uncertain. Deletions cut 3 bases from V and 9 bases from J, with 11 bases between. This CDR3 contains 12 residues. Per germline, CDR1 SNHLY and CDR2 FYNNEI.

The chain combines TRBV10-3 with TRBJ2-7, with 9 nucleotides matching TRBD2. Unmatched junction bases numbered 12, after V lost 6 bases and J lost 6 bases. The CDR3 contains 15 residues. Germline assignment: CDR1 ENHRY and CDR2 SYGVKD. Written as DNA, the CDR3 is TGTGCCATCAGGGGGGCGGGAGGGCCAGGGGTCGAGCAGTACTTC. Translating it yields CAIRGAGGPGVEQYF.

There are many counts of this clonotype. The rearrangement links TRBV6-5 to TRBJ2-1, with D possibly matching TRBD2 (5 bases). The V end lost 0 bases, the J end lost 0 bases, and 9 bases lay between the germline ends. The CDR3 has 16 amino acids. CDR1 and CDR2 from the germline V gene are MNHEY and SVGAGI. CDR3 residues: CASSYSAGYSYNEQFF. The DNA of the CDR3 is TGTGCCAGCAGTTACTCCGCGGGCTACTCCTACAATGAGCAGTTCTTC.

For this clonotype: Just one base apart from a much larger clone, this may be a read error. The chain combines TRBV10-3 with TRBJ2-7; the D gene is possibly TRBD1 (8 bases). Germline values: CDR1 ENHRY, CDR2 SYGVKD. CDR3 length: 13 amino acids. This chain's CDR3 is CAISVDRDYKQYF. CDR3 DNA sequence: TGTGCCATCAGTGTGGACAGGGACTACAAGCAGTACTTC.

This clonotype showed up many times. This chain links TRBV20-1 with TRBJ2-3; D gene uncertain. Germline CDR1 DFQATT, CDR2 SNEGSKA (reference sequence). V was cut by 5 bases and J by 3 bases, with 12 bases left in between. The CDR3 loop spans 13 amino acids. CDR3 residues: CSAPNSQTDTQYF. In DNA, the CDR3 is TGCAGTGCTCCAAACAGTCAAACAGATACGCAGTATTTT.

This clonotype appeared many times. The chain couples TRBV3-1 to TRBJ2-5; D might be TRBD2 (5 bases). The CDR3 spans 14 residues. The V end lost 0 bases, the J end lost 5 bases, and 10 bases lay between the germline ends. Looked up from germline, CDR1 is LGHDT and CDR2 is YNNKEL (reference sequence). This CDR3 reads CASSQEERPETQYF. The CDR3 coding sequence is TGTGCCAGCAGCCAAGAGGAGCGGCCGGAGACCCAGTACTTC.

The chain employs TRBV11-2 and TRBJ2-7; no clear D gene. V shed 0 bases and J shed 7 bases, with 13 bases lying between them. This CDR3 contains 14 residues. Germline CDR1 SGHAT, CDR2 FQNNGV. The DNA for the CDR3 is TGTGCCAGCAGCTTAGAAGGGCATCTCATGGAGCAGTACTTC. This sequence encodes CASSLEGHLMEQYF.

The rearrangement uses TRBV7-9 and TRBJ2-1; D may be TRBD1 (5 bases). Trimming took 5 bases from V and 12 from J, leaving 23 bases between them. CDR3 size: 15 residues. Per germline, CDR1 SEHNR and CDR2 FQNEAQ (reference sequence). This CDR3 reads CASSQEGAAGVGQFF. In DNA, the CDR3 is TGTGCCAGCAGCCAAGAAGGGGCAGCCGGCGTTGGGCAGTTCTTC.

Note on this clonotype: Compared with germline, one end of the junction differs, possibly owing to a read error. This chain uses TRBV7-9 with TRBJ2-7; 11 bases fit TRBD2. Germline CDR1 reads SEHNR; CDR2 reads FQNEAQ (reference sequence). The CDR3 runs to 16 residues. CDR3 sequence (DNA): TGTGCCAGCGGCTTAGGGAGACTAGCGGGAATGTACGAGCAGTACTTC. Encoded protein: CASGLGRLAGMYEQYF. Together with reference TRBV7-9 and TRBJ2-7, the CDR3 gives the full variable domain: DTGVSQNPRHKITKRGQNVTFRCDPISEHNRLYWYRQTLGQGPEFLTYFQNEAQLEKSRLLSDRFSAERPKGSFSTLEIQRTEQGDSAMYLCASGLGRLAGMYEQYFGPGTRLTVT.

This clonotype was seen ten or more times. The CDR3 DNA follows: TGTGCCAGCAGCTTCCATACACGGTACCAAGAGACCCAGTACTTC. Protein product: CASSFHTRYQETQYF. This chain uses TRBV7-2 with TRBJ2-5; D remains ambiguous. CDR3 size: 15 residues. Germline-derived CDR1 and CDR2 are SGHTA and FQGNSA. Trimming removed 3 bases at V and 0 bases at J, with 11 bases between.

This clonotype was seen many times. The genes are TRBV7-9 and TRBJ2-5; D is undetermined. Trimming cost V 1 base and J 3 bases, with 9 bases left between them. CDR1 is SEHNR and CDR2 is FQNEAQ in the germline V gene (reference sequence). The CDR3 covers 14 residues. CDR3 loop: CASSLVSDEETQYF. DNA for the CDR3: TGTGCCAGCAGCTTAGTTTCAGACGAAGAGACCCAGTACTTC.

This clonotype was seen ten or more times. This chain uses TRBV7-9 with TRBJ2-3, with 8 positions matching TRBD2. From germline, CDR1 is SEHNR and CDR2 FQNEAQ (reference sequence). V shed 3 bases and J 3 bases; nucleotides not matched to a gene: 5. The CDR3 extends over 15 amino acids. The CDR3 spells CASSFSGDGTDTQYF. DNA of the CDR3: TGTGCCAGCAGCTTTAGCGGGGACGGAACAGATACGCAGTATTTT.

The genes are TRBV30 and TRBJ2-1; 12 positions match TRBD1. V shed 2 bases and J 4 bases; nucleotides not matched to a gene: 3. Germline V gene lookup returns CDR1 GTSNPN and CDR2 SVGIG (reference sequence). This CDR3 contains 15 residues. CDR3 sequence reads: CAWSSGQGAYNEQFF. DNA for the CDR3: TGTGCCTGGAGTTCGGGACAGGGGGCTTACAATGAGCAGTTCTTC.

This sequence joins TRBV2 and TRBJ2-3, with 9 bases matching TRBD2. V lost 3 bases to trimming and J lost 4 bases; unmatched junction nucleotides: 14. This CDR3 comprises 18 residues. The germline V gene encodes CDR1 SNHLY and CDR2 FYNNEI. CDR3 coding DNA: TGTGCCAGCAGTGACCGCTCTGTGGGCAGCGGGAGGTCAGATACGCAGTATTTT. This translates into CASSDRSVGSGRSDTQYF.

This clonotype was seen at least ten times. The CDR3 region is CSVEGTGDQVTQYF. As DNA, the CDR3 is TGCAGCGTTGAGGGGACAGGGGACCAAGTTACGCAGTATTTT. The chain employs TRBV29-1 and TRBJ2-3, with 10 nucleotides matching TRBD1. CDR3 length equals 14 residues. With 3 bases clipped from V and 8 bases from J, the junction kept 8 bases outside the gene matches. The germline CDR1 and CDR2 sequences are SQVTM and ANQGSEA.

The chain combines TRBV11-2 with TRBJ2-1, with D hard to call. CDR3 length equals 16 residues. Trimming cost V 1 base and J 0 bases, with 10 bases left between them. Germline V gene lookup returns CDR1 SGHAT and CDR2 FQNNGV. The CDR3 is CASSLVAVSSYNEQFF. CDR3 nucleotide sequence: TGTGCCAGCAGCTTAGTGGCGGTGAGCTCCTACAATGAGCAGTTCTTC.

This clonotype was detected ten times or more. This chain joins TRBV6-1 and TRBJ2-3; the D gene is possibly TRBD1 (7 bases). V was cut by 5 bases and J by 5 bases, with 20 bases left in between. The CDR3 is made up of 16 amino acids. Germline V gene sequence: CDR1 MNHNS, CDR2 SASEGT. The CDR3 sequence: CASSPTGRNLVDTQYF. The CDR3 DNA reads TGTGCCAGCAGTCCGACAGGGAGGAATCTGGTAGATACGCAGTATTTT.

This clonotype was seen at least ten times. The chain carries TRBV7-2 and TRBJ1-4; D is undetermined. V was cut by 6 bases and J by 7 bases, with 15 bases left in between. From germline, CDR1 is SGHTA and CDR2 FQGNSA. The CDR3 covers 14 residues. CDR3 sequence (DNA): TGTGCCAGCAGTCCGATTACGACCAGTGAAAAACTGTTTTTT. It is translated as CASSPITTSEKLFF.

This clonotype was observed at least ten times. The chain uses TRBV11-2 and TRBJ2-3; 9 bases agree with TRBD1. V lost 5 bases to trimming and J lost 0 bases; unmatched junction nucleotides: 3. CDR1 SGHAT and CDR2 FQNNGV come from the germline V gene. There are 15 residues in the CDR3. The CDR3 reads CASSKDRGSTDTQYF. CDR3 DNA: TGTGCCAGCAGCAAGGACAGGGGAAGCACAGATACGCAGTATTTT.

Ten or more counts support this clonotype. This chain joins TRBV20-1 and TRBJ2-7, with a possible D match to TRBD2 (6 bases). The germline V gene encodes CDR1 DFQATT and CDR2 SNEGSKA (reference sequence). V was cut by 4 bases and J by 0 bases, with 13 bases left in between. The CDR3 spans 14 residues. In nucleotides, the CDR3 is TGCAGTGCTACCGAATCCGGGGGCTCCTACGAGCAGTACTTC. This translates into CSATESGGSYEQYF.

This chain uses TRBV4-2 with TRBJ2-7, with TRBD1 matching 7 bases. The CDR3 runs to 16 residues. Germline V gene data show CDR1 as LGHNA and CDR2 as YNFKEQ. Trimming at V came to 6 bases and at J to 0 bases, leaving 11 bases not matched to a gene. The CDR3 sequence: CASSLRTGTSSYEQYF. DNA for the CDR3: TGTGCCAGCAGTCTCCGGACAGGCACAAGCTCCTACGAGCAGTACTTC.

Ten or more counts support this clonotype. The CDR3 region has the DNA TGTGCCAGCAGCGTGATGGGGAACACCGGGGAGCTGTTTTTT. It yields the protein CASSVMGNTGELFF. The chain recombines TRBV2 with TRBJ2-2; D call uncertain. The CDR3 is 14 residues long. V was pared by 6 bases and J by 1 base, with 9 bases between. Germline values: CDR1 SNHLY, CDR2 FYNNEI.

The V call is TRBV5-1, the J call TRBJ2-3; TRBD2 aligns across 11 bases. CDR3 length equals 16 residues. V lost 3 bases to trimming and J lost 4 bases; unmatched junction nucleotides: 7. Germline V CDR1 and CDR2: SGHRS, YFSETQ. CDR3 amino acids: CASSSRLAGPADTQYF. For the CDR3, the DNA is TGCGCCAGCAGCTCAAGACTAGCGGGGCCGGCAGATACGCAGTATTTT.